The next 6 T cell receptor beta chains were all read from a single sample in a study of CD8+ T cells in alopecia areata (dated by TCRdb to about 2018). Receptor amplification or capture employed the immunoSEQ multiplex PCR assay. RNA was extracted from all samples and reverse transcribed into cDNA, which served as template for TCR sequencing. TCRdb obtained this table from immuneACCESS and retained in-frame rearrangements with V and J assigned. These tables miss some clones; where compared with another copy, unresolved V genes account for less than half of the shortfall, and the remainder is unexplained. This sample gives 150,000 to 200,000 clones in total; roughly 60% of them show up just once. Jointly, the top ten make up more than 1.5% of the sample. The time point label, read with the paper, signifies: baseline before oral tofacitinib. This sample comprised CD4+ T cells sorted from blood, obtained at week 0. Receptors were obtained from a human donor with alopecia areata.

The chain joins TRBV10-3 to TRBJ2-7; 10 nucleotides line up with TRBD1. This CDR3 is built from 15 residues. Per the germline V gene, CDR1 is ENHRY and CDR2 is SYGVKD. V shed 6 bases and J 5 bases; nucleotides not matched to a gene: 10. The CDR3 DNA reads as TGTGCCATCAGCCCCGCCGCGGGACAGGGGAACGAGCAGTACTTC. Residues: CAISPAAGQGNEQYF.

Comment on this clone: An end of the junction does not agree with germline; a read error may underlie this. The CDR3 spells CASSELGLNVNF. The CDR3, as DNA: TGTGCCAGCAGTGAATTGGGACTTAATGTTAACTTC. The chain is built from TRBV25-1 and TRBJ2-5; a possible D gene is TRBD2 (6 bases). The CDR3 extends over 12 amino acids. CDR1 MGHDK and CDR2 SYGVNS come from the germline V gene.

The V call is TRBV5-6, the J call TRBJ2-7; D is possibly TRBD1 or TRBD2 (5 bases each). Trimming cost V 5 bases and J 4 bases, with 16 bases left between them. Germline V CDR1 and CDR2: SGHDT, YYEEEE. The CDR3 spans 14 residues. The CDR3 sequence is CASSPGLPGYEQYF. CDR3 nucleotide sequence: TGTGCCAGCAGTCCGGGGCTCCCAGGGTACGAGCAGTACTTC.

The rearrangement joins TRBV7-6 to TRBJ1-1; D is unclear. The CDR3 spans 14 residues. V lost 1 base to trimming and J lost 5 bases, with 11 bases between them. Germline CDR1 reads SGHVS; CDR2 reads FNYEAQ. The CDR3: CASSLEGRGTEAFF. CDR3 DNA: TGTGCCAGCAGCTTAGAAGGGAGAGGGACTGAAGCTTTCTTT.

The rearrangement uses TRBV9 and TRBJ1-6; 7 bases are a match to TRBD1. The CDR3 is 16 residues long. Looked up from germline, CDR1 is SGDLS and CDR2 is YYNGEE. V shed 3 bases, J shed 7 bases, and the junction held 10 bases outside the gene matches. DNA for the CDR3: TGTGCCAGCAGCGGACCGACGGGACAGCGAAATTCACCCCTCCACTTT. It translates to CASSGPTGQRNSPLHF.

The chain links TRBV7-9 to TRBJ2-7; 12 bases fit TRBD2. This CDR3 spans 15 amino acids. CDR1 and CDR2 from the germline V gene are SEHNR and FQNEAQ (reference sequence). V dropped 5 bases and J dropped 1; count of bases not matched to a gene: 3. CDR3 nucleotides: TGTGCCAGCAGCCCCGGACTAGCGGGATCCTACGAGCAGTACTTC. Protein: CASSPGLAGSYEQYF.